This T cell receptor (beta chain) was sequenced during a study of blood T cell repertoires in COVID-19. The trim removed 5 bases at V and 6 bases at J, leaving 10 bases unmatched. CDR3 length equals 14 residues. The germline V gene has CDR1 MDHEN and CDR2 SYDVKM. This table comes from immunoSEQ multiplex PCR, and its TCRdb copy is limited to in-frame clones, with some not included. The sample has about 280,000 clones; 75% to 90% are singletons. The study drew participants aged roughly 18 to 89 years from 24 US areas. Donors were grouped by their self-reported clinical history. Specimen: PBMCs or T cells enriched from blood (not recorded which). The chain is built from TRBV28 and TRBJ2-7, with TRBD1 matching 7 bases. The clonotype originates from a woman in her 30s with acute COVID-19. The CDR3 DNA sequence: TGTGCCAGCAGTCTAACAGGGGACCGTGCCGAGCAGTACTTC. Its translation: CASSLTGDRAEQYF.